The sample holds a few counts of the clone carrying this T cell receptor (beta chain). Germline CDR1 GTSNPN, CDR2 SVGIG (reference sequence). CDR3 length equals 11 residues. With 2 bases removed from V and 6 bases from J, the gap between germline ends came to 8 bases. This sample is drawn from a study of blood T cell repertoires in COVID-19. Study at large: Acute and convalescent COVID-19 samples came from the United States, Italy and Spain. The cDNA or gDNA used as material had been derived from T cells, B-cell-depleted T cells, or PBMCs.

Methods used by the authors: Researchers report that nucleated cell counts were estimated from reference gene primer amplification. The protocol was immunoSEQ multiplex PCR, while the TCRdb copy is restricted to in-frame clones and leaves out a portion. Clone size and the V and J calls come from that table; the DNA yielded D and trimming. The top ten clones hold 4.5% to 5% of a sample with over 60,000 clones, 89% of them seen once. This chain joins TRBV30 and TRBJ2-7; D remains ambiguous. This sequence was found in a woman aged 45-59 years with active COVID-19. Sequencing was done on a sample of peripheral blood. The CDR3 is CAWSLASEQYF. The CDR3 nucleotides read TGTGCCTGGAGTTTAGCTAGCGAGCAGTACTTC.